The 5 T cell receptor beta chains below all came from one sample that was sequenced in a study of T cell changes during pregnancy in multiple sclerosis. Sequencing used immunoSEQ multiplex PCR; TCRdb keeps in-frame clones, though not all of them. The data contain approximately 130,000 clones, 80% to 95% of them singletons. The source material was peripheral blood, sampled before pregnancy. Receptor source: a female donor with multiple sclerosis, enrolled in a pregnancy study.

The V and J genes are TRBV7-2 and TRBJ1-1; D gene unclear. Germline V lookup: CDR1 SGHTA, CDR2 FQGNSA. V was trimmed by 1 base and J by 8 bases, leaving 8 bases between them. The CDR3 contains 12 residues. CDR3 residues: CASSLGGGEAFF. CDR3 bases: TGTGCCAGCAGCTTAGGGGGAGGGGAAGCTTTCTTT.

The chain recombines TRBV5-4 with TRBJ1-1; 7 bases fit TRBD1. Germline trimming cut 0 bases from V and 8 bases from J; bases unmatched to any gene: 1. This CDR3 is 12 amino acids long. CDR1 is SGHNT, CDR2 YYREEE, per germline (reference sequence). CDR3 nucleotides: TGTGCCAGCAGCTTGGGGGACAGAGAAGCTTTCTTT. It specifies CASSLGDREAFF.

The chain links TRBV29-1 to TRBJ1-2, with TRBD1 matching over 10 bases. Germline values: CDR1 SQVTM, CDR2 ANQGSEA. J lost 0 bases, V lost 7 bases, and 11 bases had no gene match. The CDR3 sequence is 16 residues long. The CDR3 coding sequence is TGCAGCGCCATAGTGGCGGGACAGGGGCCTAACTATGGCTACACCTTC. It translates to CSAIVAGQGPNYGYTF. Full variable domain (rest looked up from reference TRBV29-1 and TRBJ1-2): SAVISQKPSRDICQRGTSLTIQCQVDSQVTMMFWYRQQPGQSLTLIATANQGSEATYESGFVIDKFPISRPNLTFSTLTVSNMSPEDSSIYLCSAIVAGQGPNYGYTFGSGTRLTVV.

The chain carries TRBV4-2 and TRBJ1-2, with 7 positions matching TRBD1. V shed 0 bases, J shed 2 bases, and the junction held 3 bases outside the gene matches. CDR3 size: 15 residues. Germline V gene sequence: CDR1 LGHNA, CDR2 YNFKEQ. The CDR3 coding sequence is TGTGCCAGCAGCCAAGAGGCGACAGGGAACTATGGCTACACCTTC. It codes for CASSQEATGNYGYTF.

The chain has TRBV20-1 and TRBJ1-1, with TRBD1 matching 7 bases. The V gene end was trimmed by 5 bases and the J gene end by 14 bases; junction bases not matched to a gene: 11. The CDR3 is 11 amino acids. From germline, CDR1 is DFQATT and CDR2 SNEGSKA (reference sequence). In nucleotides, the CDR3 is TGCAGTGCTCACTATAGACAGGGATACTTCTTT. It encodes CSAHYRQGYFF.